One sample yielded the 9 T cell receptor beta chains listed below, sequenced in a study of blood T cell repertoires in COVID-19. Profiled with immunoSEQ multiplex PCR; TCRdb holds only in-frame clones, not every one. The sample yields about 400,000 clones, 80% to 90% seen once. The sequencing sample was made of PBMCs or T cells enriched from blood (not recorded which). The receptor set was obtained from a woman aged 45 to 65 who had recovered from COVID-19.

The rearrangement joins TRBV18 to TRBJ1-3, with D perhaps TRBD1 (5 bases). The V end lost 2 bases, the J end lost 0 bases, and 8 bases lay between the germline ends. This CDR3 comprises 15 residues. From germline, CDR1 is KGHSH and CDR2 LQKENI. The CDR3 protein is CASSPIQDSGNTIYF. The CDR3 nucleotides read TGTGCCAGCTCACCAATACAGGACTCTGGAAACACCATATATTTT.

The chain links TRBV6-5 to TRBJ1-2, with 8 bases matching TRBD1. Germline-derived CDR1 and CDR2 are MNHEY and SVGAGI. V gave up 7 bases and J gave up 7 bases; unmatched junction bases: 11. The CDR3 contains 14 residues. The CDR3 bases are TGTGCCAGCACCCCTGAGGACAGGGTCGGTGGCTACACCTTC. Amino acids: CASTPEDRVGGYTF.

The chain uses TRBV3-1 (or the pseudogene TRBV3-2) and TRBJ2-6, with D tentatively TRBD1 (6 bases). Germline loops: CDR1 LGHDT, CDR2 YNNKEL (reference sequence). V was cut by 2 bases and J by 4 bases, with 12 bases left in between. CDR3 length equals 16 residues. The DNA for the CDR3 is TGTGCCAGCAGCCAACCGGCCGGGACAGGGGCCAACGTCCTGACTTTC. Its protein product is CASSQPAGTGANVLTF.

V usage is TRBV5-4 and J usage is TRBJ2-2; 8 nucleotides match TRBD1. The V and J ends lost 3 bases and 6 bases, in that order; junction bases with no gene match: 4. This CDR3 region has 14 residues. Germline V gives CDR1 SGHNT, CDR2 YYREEE (reference sequence). The CDR3: CASSWGTGAGELFF. The CDR3 DNA follows: TGTGCCAGCAGCTGGGGGACAGGCGCCGGGGAGCTGTTTTTT. Combining the CDR3 with reference TRBV5-4 and TRBJ2-2 gives the whole variable domain ETGVTQSPTHLIKTRGQQVTLRCSSQSGHNTVSWYQQALGQGPQFIFQYYREEENGRGNFPPRFSGLQFPNYSSELNVNALELDDSALYLCASSWGTGAGELFFGEGSRLTVL.

This clone was picked up one time. The chain couples TRBV11-3 to TRBJ2-1; TRBD2 agrees at 11 bases. The CDR3 length is 17 residues. Germline CDR1 and CDR2: SGHNT and YENEEA. Trimming removed 0 bases from V and 9 bases from J; junction bases left unmatched: 10. CDR3 sequence: CASSLDWGLAARGEQFF. CDR3 in DNA: TGTGCCAGCAGCTTAGATTGGGGACTAGCGGCCCGGGGTGAGCAGTTCTTC.

This chain links TRBV6-6 with TRBJ1-6; possible D gene TRBD1, 5 bases. V dropped 4 bases and J dropped 8 bases, with 15 bases sitting between them. The CDR3 totals 15 residues. Per the germline V gene, CDR1 is MNHNY and CDR2 is SVGAGI (reference sequence). This chain's CDR3 is CASSSIDRQYSPLHF. The CDR3 DNA is TGTGCCAGCAGTTCCATTGACAGACAGTATTCACCCCTCCACTTT.

The V call is TRBV5-5, the J call TRBJ2-7; the match to TRBD1 covers 7 bases. There are 16 residues in the CDR3. Germline-derived CDR1 and CDR2 are SGHKS and YYEKEE (reference sequence). With V trimmed by 5 bases and J by 0 bases, 11 bases remained unmatched. DNA of the CDR3: TGTGCCAGCAGGCGAACCACAGGGGATAACTCCTACGAGCAGTACTTC. Its protein is CASRRTTGDNSYEQYF.

The gene calls are TRBV3-1 (or the pseudogene TRBV3-2) and TRBJ1-2; 9 bases align to TRBD1. Germline V gene sequence: CDR1 LGHDT, CDR2 YNNKEL (reference sequence). The CDR3 loop spans 14 amino acids. Trimming cost V 6 bases and J 7 bases; bases outside gene matches: 9. CDR3 in DNA: TGTGCCAGCAGATCGGGACAGGGAGGAGGTGGCTACACCTTC. The encoded protein is CASRSGQGGGGYTF.

The chain is built from TRBV15 and TRBJ2-7; D unclear. Deletions cut 0 bases from V and 2 bases from J, with 5 bases between. This CDR3 spans 13 amino acids. The germline V gene encodes CDR1 LNHNV and CDR2 YYDKDF (reference sequence). This chain's CDR3 is CATSREATYEQYF. The DNA for the CDR3 is TGTGCCACCAGCAGAGAGGCAACCTACGAGCAGTACTTC.